The source of this T cell receptor beta chain is a study of T cell responses to AZD1222 COVID-19 vaccine. Study-level findings and limits: Across spike, vaccine-associated CD4 TCRs were found, dominant at 160-218 and 743-854.

On this clone: Its antigen remains unidentified.

The protocol was immunoSEQ multiplex PCR, while the TCRdb copy is restricted to in-frame clones and leaves out a portion. The sample includes around 100,000 clones, over 75% of them seen just once. V was pared by 4 bases and J by 7 bases, with 17 bases between. This CDR3 is 16 amino acids long. Germline CDR1 and CDR2: PRHDT and FYEKMQ (reference sequence). The chain couples TRBV13 to TRBJ1-6; D is possibly TRBD1 (6 bases). The TCR originated in an adult in good health. The specimen comprised peripheral blood, sampled on day 0 of AZD1222 vaccination. CDR3 protein: CASSSSRGLKNSPLHF. The CDR3 bases are TGTGCCAGCAGCTCCTCCCGGGGGCTGAAAAATTCACCCCTCCACTTT.